These 24 T cell receptor beta chains came from one sample sequenced in a study of vaccination effects on CD4 cells after COVID-19. Their recognized antigens are unknown. The ViraFEST assay expanded antigen-specific CD4+ T cells with viral peptide pools before sequencing. Isolating CD4+ T cells followed about 11 days of culture. Of the BNT162b2 and mRNA-1273 vaccines, participants received two doses of one or the other. Here immunoSEQ multiplex PCR was the method, and the copy in TCRdb shows in-frame clones only, minus some. The sample lists roughly 70,000 clones; roughly 80% were seen once. This specimen was CD4+ T cells from PBMCs cultured with HCoV-OC43 spike peptides, taken after COVID-19 vaccination. Described subset: HCoV-OC43 spike overlapping peptide pool stimulation. These receptors all stem from a human donor who received a COVID-19 vaccine.

The V call is TRBV7-2, the J call TRBJ2-5; TRBD1 agrees at 10 bases. The CDR3 loop spans 16 amino acids. J gave up 4 bases and V 4 bases, and 9 bases lay outside the gene matches. The germline CDR1 and CDR2 sequences are SGHTA and FQGNSA. The CDR3 region has the DNA TGTGCCAGCAGCTCGGCGACAGGGGGCAGGGGAGAGACCCAGTACTTC. It is translated as CASSSATGGRGETQYF.

CDR3 in DNA: TGTGCCAGCAGCCCCCAGTCCTTTGCGCGGGGGAGCACAGATACGCAGTATTTT. Amino acids: CASSPQSFARGSTDTQYF. The chain couples TRBV7-2 to TRBJ2-3, with TRBD2 matching over 7 bases. The CDR3 runs to 18 residues. With V trimmed by 5 bases and J by 0 bases, 14 bases remained unmatched. The germline CDR1 and CDR2 sequences are SGHTA and FQGNSA.

Comment on this clone: The germline gene is not matched at one end of the junction; a read error may be the cause. This sequence joins TRBV7-2 and TRBJ2-2; 8 bases align to TRBD2. Germline V lookup: CDR1 SGHTA, CDR2 FQGNSA. The CDR3 is 15 amino acids. CDR3 nucleotides: TGTGCCAGCAGCGTAGCGGGATCGAACACCGGGGAGCTGTTTTTT. Encoded protein: CASSVAGSNTGELFF.

This sequence joins TRBV6-5 and TRBJ1-2; maybe TRBD1 (6 bases). Germline CDR1 is MNHEY and CDR2 is SVGAGI. Trimming removed 6 bases from V and 3 bases from J, with 14 bases in between. CDR3 length equals 14 residues. The CDR3 protein is CASSSARGDYGYTF. CDR3 coding DNA: TGTGCCAGCAGCTCGGCTAGGGGGGACTATGGCTACACCTTC.

V and J are TRBV12-3 or TRBV12-4 and TRBJ1-1, with D unresolved. The ends were cut back, 5 bases at V and 0 bases at J, with 7 bases in the middle. The CDR3 sequence is 13 residues long. The CDR3 reads CASSVLLNTEAFF. CDR3 nucleotide sequence: TGTGCCAGCAGTGTGCTTCTGAACACTGAAGCTTTCTTT.

The chain has TRBV28 and TRBJ1-4, with no clear D. Trimming took 4 bases from V and 1 from J, leaving 10 bases between them. The CDR3 is made up of 15 amino acids. Germline assignment: CDR1 MDHEN and CDR2 SYDVKM. For the CDR3, the DNA is TGTGCCAGCAGTTCCCAGCTGGGAACTAATGAAAAACTGTTTTTT. Its translation is CASSSQLGTNEKLFF.

The chain's CDR3 is CASKWENGETQYF. The CDR3 region has the DNA TGTGCCAGTAAGTGGGAGAACGGGGAGACCCAGTACTTC. The chain carries TRBV19 and TRBJ2-5, with D possibly being TRBD2 (5 bases). The CDR3 length is 13 residues. Germline CDR1 reads LNHDA; CDR2 reads SQIVND (reference sequence). Trimming removed 7 bases at V and 5 bases at J, with 14 bases between.

The V gene is TRBV18, the J gene TRBJ1-2, with D perhaps matching TRBD1 (6 bases). The germline V gene has CDR1 KGHSH and CDR2 LQKENI. Trimming removed 0 bases from V and 2 bases from J, with 10 bases in between. The CDR3 has 15 residues. The CDR3 loop is CASSPPNRDNYGYTF. Here the CDR3 DNA reads TGTGCCAGCTCACCACCAAACAGGGACAACTATGGCTACACCTTC.

This chain links TRBV4-1 with TRBJ1-5, with a possible D match to TRBD1 (6 bases). The length of the CDR3 is 15 residues. Per the germline V gene, CDR1 is MGHRA and CDR2 is YSYEKL. V lost 1 base to trimming and J lost 5 bases, with 12 bases between them. Here the CDR3 DNA reads TGCGCCAGCAGCCAAGGGGGGGCTGGGTATCAGCCCCAGCATTTT. It codes for CASSQGGAGYQPQHF.

This chain uses TRBV4-1 with TRBJ2-5; the D is unclear. Per germline, CDR1 MGHRA and CDR2 YSYEKL. The CDR3 sequence is 14 residues long. The V end lost 1 base, the J end lost 1 base, and 7 bases lay between the germline ends. CDR3 protein: CASSQGLVQETQYF. The CDR3 nucleotides are TGCGCCAGCAGCCAAGGACTGGTCCAAGAGACCCAGTACTTC.

V is TRBV9 and J is TRBJ2-3; TRBD2 matches at 10 bases. V was pared by 2 bases and J by 5 bases, with 11 bases of the junction left unmatched. The CDR3 is 17 amino acids. Germline values: CDR1 SGDLS, CDR2 YYNGEE. Here the CDR3 reads CASSVSHRTSGGDTQYF. The DNA of the CDR3 is TGTGCCAGCAGCGTCAGCCACAGGACTAGCGGAGGAGATACGCAGTATTTT.

The rearrangement links TRBV19 to TRBJ2-7, with a weak D call TRBD1 (5 bases). Germline loops: CDR1 LNHDA, CDR2 SQIVND (reference sequence). Trimming took off 5 bases at V and 2 bases at J, with 13 bases between the two ends. This CDR3 is 14 amino acids long. CDR3 DNA sequence: TGTGCCAGTAGTCTCGGACACGGCGCCTACGAGCAGTACGTC. Its protein is CASSLGHGAYEQYV.

This clone has more than one count but fewer than ten. The J gene is TRBJ1-4, the V gene TRBV4-1; 9 bases match TRBD1. CDR3 length: 20 amino acids. Per germline, CDR1 MGHRA and CDR2 YSYEKL. J gave up 2 bases and V 0 bases, and 13 bases lay outside the gene matches. Here the CDR3 reads CASSQDRVQGASRTNEKLFF. Written as DNA, the CDR3 is TGCGCCAGCAGCCAAGATCGAGTACAGGGGGCTTCGAGGACTAATGAAAAACTGTTTTTT.

V gene TRBV24-1 combines with J gene TRBJ1-2, with TRBD1 identical over 7 bases. The germline V gene encodes CDR1 KGHDR and CDR2 SFDVKD. Unmatched junction bases numbered 11, after V lost 4 bases and J lost 7 bases. CDR3 length: 15 amino acids. The CDR3 here is CATSDGGTGVRGYTF. The CDR3 DNA reads as TGTGCCACCAGTGACGGCGGAACAGGGGTTCGTGGCTACACCTTC.

This rearrangement joins TRBV18 to TRBJ1-4; D gene ambiguous. Germline V gives CDR1 KGHSH, CDR2 LQKENI. Trimming took off 0 bases at V and 7 bases at J, with 12 bases between the two ends. There are 15 residues in the CDR3. This CDR3 is CASSPPGKLSEKLFF. In DNA, the CDR3 is TGTGCCAGCTCACCACCAGGGAAGTTAAGTGAAAAACTGTTTTTT.

The genes are TRBV7-9 and TRBJ1-4; D uncertain. CDR3 size: 12 residues. Germline V gives CDR1 SEHNR, CDR2 FQNEAQ (reference sequence). Trimming pared 8 bases from V and 5 bases from J, leaving 9 bases between. The CDR3 sequence is CASRHMNEKLFF. The CDR3 DNA sequence: TGTGCCAGCCGGCACATGAATGAAAAACTGTTTTTT.

As concerns this clone: Other DNA variants within this sample encode the same CDR3. The chain combines TRBV9 with TRBJ1-3; no clear D gene. Germline V lookup: CDR1 SGDLS, CDR2 YYNGEE. With 0 bases removed from V and 0 bases from J, the gap between germline ends came to 4 bases. The CDR3 runs to 14 residues. Written as DNA, the CDR3 is TGTGCCAGCAGCGTAGGGACCTCTGGAAACACCATATATTTT. Residues: CASSVGTSGNTIYF.

The V gene is TRBV5-6, the J gene TRBJ2-3; TRBD1 matches 8 bases. After removal of 4 bases from V and 4 bases from J, the junction contained 8 bases not matched to a gene. In germline, CDR1 is SGHDT, CDR2 YYEEEE. This CDR3 contains 15 residues. Written as DNA, the CDR3 is TGTGCCAGCAGCCATCGGACAGGGCTCGCAGATACGCAGTATTTT. As protein: CASSHRTGLADTQYF.

This clone was seen more than once but under ten times. J is TRBJ2-2 and V is TRBV2; the match to TRBD1 covers 8 bases. Per the germline V gene, CDR1 is SNHLY and CDR2 is FYNNEI. Trimming at V came to 4 bases and at J to 2 bases, leaving 3 bases not matched to a gene. This CDR3 has 15 amino acids. The CDR3 loop is CASSAGQGNTGELFF. The CDR3 DNA reads TGTGCCAGCAGTGCCGGACAGGGAAACACCGGGGAGCTGTTTTTT.

J is TRBJ1-4 and V is TRBV19, with D perhaps matching TRBD1 (5 bases). Per the germline V gene, CDR1 is LNHDA and CDR2 is SQIVND (reference sequence). V was pared by 5 bases and J by 6 bases, with 10 bases between. The CDR3 has 13 amino acids. CDR3 nucleotide sequence: TGTGCCAGTAGTCCAAGACAGCATGAAAAACTGTTTTTT. Amino acids: CASSPRQHEKLFF.

V usage is TRBV5-1 and J usage is TRBJ1-6; tentatively, D is TRBD1 (6 bases). Germline values: CDR1 SGHRS, CDR2 YFSETQ. The CDR3 consists of 18 residues. Trimming took off 1 base at V and 2 bases at J, with 16 bases between the two ends. The CDR3: CASSLFLGAATYNSPLHF. The CDR3 coding sequence is TGCGCCAGCAGCTTGTTCTTGGGGGCGGCAACCTATAATTCACCCCTCCACTTT. Combining the CDR3 with reference TRBV5-1 and TRBJ1-6 gives the whole variable domain KAGVTQTPRYLIKTRGQQVTLSCSPISGHRSVSWYQQTPGQGLQFLFEYFSETQRNKGNFPGRFSGRQFSNSRSEMNVSTLELGDSALYLCASSLFLGAATYNSPLHFGNGTRLTVT.

The chain links TRBV20-1 to TRBJ2-7; D call uncertain. Germline loops: CDR1 DFQATT, CDR2 SNEGSKA (reference sequence). This CDR3 spans 11 amino acids. V was trimmed by 3 bases and J by 2 bases, leaving 5 bases between them. The CDR3 bases are TGCAGTGCTAGCGATCCCTACGAGCAGTACGTC. Amino acid sequence: CSASDPYEQYV.

V usage is TRBV24-1 and J usage is TRBJ2-1, with D possibly matching TRBD2 (5 bases). The CDR3 consists of 15 residues. CDR1 is KGHDR and CDR2 is SFDVKD in the germline V gene. The ends were cut back, 4 bases at V and 6 bases at J, with 15 bases in the middle. CDR3 amino acids: CATSEADAGLNEQFF. In DNA form, the CDR3 reads TGTGCCACCAGTGAAGCCGACGCAGGACTCAATGAGCAGTTCTTC.

This chain links TRBV6-5 with TRBJ2-2; D possibly corresponds to TRBD1 (6 bases). This CDR3 is 15 amino acids long. From germline, CDR1 is MNHEY and CDR2 SVGAGI. The V end lost 6 bases, the J end lost 2 bases, and 13 bases lay between the germline ends. The CDR3 is CASRKWTDNTGELFF. The CDR3 DNA is TGTGCCAGCAGAAAGTGGACAGATAACACCGGGGAGCTGTTTTTT.